Below, 8 T cell receptor beta chains from the same sample are listed, as sequenced in a study of T cell responses to AZD1222 COVID-19 vaccine. Using immunoSEQ multiplex PCR, the repertoire was profiled, and TCRdb retains in-frame clones only, with some absent. Among 95,000 to 100,000 clones listed, roughly 90% were seen once. Sequencing used peripheral blood, obtained on day 0 of AZD1222 vaccination. The receptors derive from an adult in good health.

J is TRBJ2-3 and V is TRBV28; 9 bases are a match to TRBD1. CDR3 length: 15 amino acids. V dropped 4 bases and J dropped 6; count of bases not matched to a gene: 8. Germline loops: CDR1 MDHEN, CDR2 SYDVKM. The CDR3 DNA follows: TGTGCCAGCAGTTCTCCGGGACAGGGAACGGATACGCAGTATTTT. Amino acid sequence: CASSSPGQGTDTQYF.

The V and J genes are TRBV29-1 and TRBJ2-7; D uncertain. Germline V CDR1 and CDR2: SQVTM, ANQGSEA. This CDR3 comprises 13 residues. Trimming took off 4 bases at V and 2 bases at J, with 12 bases between the two ends. CDR3 DNA sequence: TGCAGCGTTGGTCCCCGTAGCCCCTACGAGCAGTACTTC. It yields the protein CSVGPRSPYEQYF.

The gene calls are TRBV7-2 and TRBJ2-1, with D possibly matching TRBD1 (6 bases). Germline assignment: CDR1 SGHTA and CDR2 FQGNSA. Trimming cost V 5 bases and J 5 bases, with 16 bases left between them. The CDR3 is made up of 15 amino acids. CDR3 sequence reads: CASSPPGQANNEQFF. Here the CDR3 DNA reads TGTGCCAGCAGCCCTCCGGGACAAGCAAACAATGAGCAGTTCTTC.

This clone is a singleton in its sample. V gene TRBV4-3 combines with J gene TRBJ2-1, with unresolved D. The CDR3 has 12 residues. V was pared by 1 base and J by 13 bases, with 11 bases between. The germline V gene encodes CDR1 LGHNA and CDR2 YSLEER. The DNA of the CDR3 is TGCGCCAGCAGCCAAGTATCTGGACCCCAGTTCTTC. Its protein product is CASSQVSGPQFF.

This chain links TRBV28 with TRBJ2-1, with D unresolved. V lost 1 base and J 8 bases, leaving 12 bases between the germline ends. The CDR3 extends over 14 amino acids. From germline, CDR1 is MDHEN and CDR2 SYDVKM. The CDR3 DNA reads as TGTGCCAGCAGTTTATCCCAGGTCTCGCATGAGCAGTTCTTC. Protein sequence: CASSLSQVSHEQFF.

CDR3 amino acids: CASSLMGQGRAGELFF. The CDR3 DNA follows: TGTGCCAGCAGCTTAATGGGACAGGGGAGGGCCGGGGAGCTGTTTTTT. V and J are TRBV11-2 and TRBJ2-2; 10 bases fit TRBD1. V was pared by 2 bases and J by 6 bases, with 6 bases of the junction left unmatched. The V gene's germline CDR1 is SGHAT and CDR2 FQNNGV. The CDR3 runs to 16 residues. The variable domain in full, with the rest retrieved from reference TRBV11-2 and TRBJ2-2, is EAGVAQSPRYKIIEKRQSVAFWCNPISGHATLYWYQQILGQGPKLLIQFQNNGVVDDSQLPKDRFSAERLKGVDSTLKIQPAKLEDSAVYLCASSLMGQGRAGELFFGEGSRLTVL.

The chain uses TRBV7-9 and TRBJ2-7; 8 bases map to TRBD1. Germline assignment: CDR1 SEHNR and CDR2 FQNEAQ (reference sequence). This CDR3 contains 14 residues. Losses at the gene ends were 3 bases for V and 4 bases for J; bases not matched to a gene: 5. The DNA for the CDR3 is TGTGCCAGCAGCTTCCAGACAGGGGCATACGAGCAGTACTTC. This codes for CASSFQTGAYEQYF.

The CDR3 bases are TGTGCCAGCAGAACACTGGGGGGAAGGTCTAACTATGGCTACACCTTC. Protein sequence: CASRTLGGRSNYGYTF. V and J are TRBV28 and TRBJ1-2; the D gene is possibly TRBD1 (5 bases). V dropped 6 bases and J dropped 0 bases, with 17 bases sitting between them. The length of the CDR3 is 16 residues. CDR1 is MDHEN, CDR2 SYDVKM, per germline.